This T cell receptor (beta chain) was sequenced during a study of T cell responses to AZD1222 COVID-19 vaccine. Notes on the study in general: Clonal diversity was possibly underestimated, and the donors were mostly white British, with more females.

This clone was counted only a few times. Antigen unknown. Other nucleotide sequences in the sample specify the same CDR3. TCRdb keeps only in-frame clones here, not all; method: immunoSEQ multiplex PCR. The table records 150,000 or so clones, more than 90% of them present only once. The CDR3 length is 14 residues. The germline gives CDR1 SGHTA, CDR2 FQGTGA. V lost 5 bases, J lost 7 bases, and 14 bases lay in between. This receptor was identified in an adult in good health. Material: peripheral blood, obtained on day 0 of AZD1222 vaccination. The chain employs TRBV7-3 and TRBJ2-2; D is undetermined. CDR3 in DNA: TGTGCCAGCAGCACACAAGGCTGGGGCGGGGAGCTGTTTTTT. The encoded protein is CASSTQGWGGELFF.